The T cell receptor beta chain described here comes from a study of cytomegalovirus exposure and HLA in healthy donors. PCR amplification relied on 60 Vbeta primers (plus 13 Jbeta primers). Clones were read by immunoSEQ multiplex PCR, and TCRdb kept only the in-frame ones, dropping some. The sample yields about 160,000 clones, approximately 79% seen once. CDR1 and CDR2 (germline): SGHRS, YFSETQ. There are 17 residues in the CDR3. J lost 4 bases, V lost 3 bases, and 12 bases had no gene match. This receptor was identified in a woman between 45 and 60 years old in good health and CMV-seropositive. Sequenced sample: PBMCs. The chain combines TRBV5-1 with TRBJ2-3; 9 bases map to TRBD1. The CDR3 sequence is CASSWRGGQGKPDTQYF. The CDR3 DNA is TGCGCCAGCAGCTGGAGGGGGGGACAGGGTAAGCCAGATACGCAGTATTTT.